This T cell receptor beta chain was documented in a study of blood T cell repertoires in COVID-19. Profiled with immunoSEQ multiplex PCR; TCRdb holds only in-frame clones, not every one. The table shows around 140,000 clones, with roughly 90% occurring only once. V was clipped by 4 bases and J by 3 bases, with 7 bases between them. The CDR3 contains 12 residues. Germline CDR1 LGHDT, CDR2 YNNKEL (reference sequence). The material sequenced was peripheral blood. This TCR derives from a man aged 70 or older with active COVID-19. The chain links TRBV3-1 (or the pseudogene TRBV3-2) to TRBJ2-7, with no clear D. The DNA for the CDR3 is TGTGCCAGCAGCCTAGAGAGCTACGAGCAGTACTTC. This sequence encodes CASSLESYEQYF.